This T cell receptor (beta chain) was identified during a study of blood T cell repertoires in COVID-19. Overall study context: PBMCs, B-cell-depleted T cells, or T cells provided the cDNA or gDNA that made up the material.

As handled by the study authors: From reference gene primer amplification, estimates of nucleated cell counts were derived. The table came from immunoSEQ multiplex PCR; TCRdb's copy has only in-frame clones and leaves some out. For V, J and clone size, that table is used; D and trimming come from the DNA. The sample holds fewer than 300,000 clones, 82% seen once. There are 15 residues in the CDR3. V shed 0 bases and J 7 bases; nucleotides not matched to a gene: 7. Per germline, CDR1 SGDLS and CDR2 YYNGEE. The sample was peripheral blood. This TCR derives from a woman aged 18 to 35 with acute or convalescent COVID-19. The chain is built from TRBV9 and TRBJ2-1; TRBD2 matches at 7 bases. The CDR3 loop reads CASSVEEGGSNEQFF. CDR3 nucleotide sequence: TGTGCCAGCAGCGTAGAGGAGGGAGGGTCGAATGAGCAGTTCTTC. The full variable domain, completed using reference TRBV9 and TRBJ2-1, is DSGVTQTPKHLITATGQRVTLRCSPRSGDLSVYWYQQSLDQGLQFLIQYYNGEERAKGNILERFSAQQFPDLHSELNLSSLELGDSALYFCASSVEEGGSNEQFFGPGTRLTVL.